This T cell receptor beta chain was recovered during a study of CD8+ T cells in alopecia areata. Study context: In an open-label trial, patients got 5 to 10 mg tofacitinib twice daily. The protocol delivered tofacitinib for 6 to 18 months, then withdrew it for 6 months.

RNA was isolated and reverse transcribed to cDNA, the sequencing template. Method: immunoSEQ multiplex PCR; TCRdb's copy keeps in-frame clones and lacks some. The table has 150,000 or so clones, approximately 50% seen once. Trimming took 4 bases from V and 5 from J; bases not matched to a gene: 3. The germline CDR1 and CDR2 sequences are SGHTA and FQGTGA. The CDR3 is 15 amino acids. Alopecia areata patients gave lesional scalp punch biopsies and peripheral blood samples. Sequenced sample: CD4+ T cells sorted from blood. This sequence was found in a human donor with alopecia areata. The chain has TRBV7-3 and TRBJ2-1; 12 bases are a match to TRBD2. The CDR3: CASSSSGRANNEQFF. The CDR3 bases are TGTGCCAGCAGCTCTAGCGGGAGGGCAAACAATGAGCAGTTCTTC.